The clone carrying this T cell receptor beta chain came up once. The PCR was carried out with 60 Vbeta primers and 13 Jbeta primers. Clones were read by immunoSEQ multiplex PCR, and TCRdb kept only the in-frame ones, dropping some. The sample yields some 90,000 clones, 80% seen once. This CDR3 region has 12 residues. V lost 7 bases, J lost 7 bases, and 5 bases stayed unmatched. CDR1 is MNHEY and CDR2 is SMNVEV in the germline V gene (reference sequence). The data derive from a study of cytomegalovirus exposure and HLA in healthy donors. The chain uses TRBV27 and TRBJ1-2; 8 bases map to TRBD1. The TCR was taken from a man aged 45-65 years in good health and CMV-seropositive. Material: PBMCs. The CDR3 DNA reads TGTGCCAGCAAGACAGGGGTTGCTGGCTACACCTTC. Translated: CASKTGVAGYTF.